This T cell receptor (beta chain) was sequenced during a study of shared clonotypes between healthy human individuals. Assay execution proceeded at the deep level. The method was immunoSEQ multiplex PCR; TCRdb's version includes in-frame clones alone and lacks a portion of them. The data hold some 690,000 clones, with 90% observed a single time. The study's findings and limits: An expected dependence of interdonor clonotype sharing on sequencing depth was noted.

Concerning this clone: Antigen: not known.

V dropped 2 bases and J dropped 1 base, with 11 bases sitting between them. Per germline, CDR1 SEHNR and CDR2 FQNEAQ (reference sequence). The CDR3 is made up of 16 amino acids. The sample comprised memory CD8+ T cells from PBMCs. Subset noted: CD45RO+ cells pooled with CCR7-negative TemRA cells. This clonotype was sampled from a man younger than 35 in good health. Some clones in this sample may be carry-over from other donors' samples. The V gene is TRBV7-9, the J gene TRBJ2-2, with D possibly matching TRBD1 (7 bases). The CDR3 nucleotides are TGTGCCAGCAGCTTAAGACAGGGAGGGAACACCGGGGAGCTGTTTTTT. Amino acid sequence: CASSLRQGGNTGELFF.